Listed below are T cell receptor beta chains from one sample, sequenced in a study of blood T cell repertoires in COVID-19. Clones were read by immunoSEQ multiplex PCR, and TCRdb kept only the in-frame ones, dropping some. The sample lists over 200,000 clones, 75% to 90% seen once, with roughly 6.5% in the top ten. The sequenced material came from peripheral blood. Receptors originate from a man between 60 and 70 years old who had recovered from COVID-19. Both conserved end residues are part of each CDR3. A D gene is named only where the DNA matches it firmly. Expanded clones get a size class; other rows say once, few or many, or leave the size out.

>NA|TRBV19|TRBJ1-2|NA
TGTGCCAGTAGAATTGGGCAGCACTATGGCTACACCTTC
CASRIGQHYGYTF
>NA|TRBV5-8|TRBJ1-4|NA
TGTGCCAGCAGCTTGTGGAGCACCAAAGAAAAACTGTTTTTT
CASSLWSTKEKLFF
>TRBD1|TRBV7-3|TRBJ2-2|NA
TGTGCCAGCAATCGCCGGGACAGGGCGAACACCGGGGAGCTGTTTTTT
CASNRRDRANTGELFF
>NA|TRBV19|TRBJ1-5|few
TGTGCCAGTAGTATAGGGGGGCTCTCCCCCCAGCATTTT
CASSIGGLSPQHF
>TRBD1|TRBV27|TRBJ2-7|NA
TGTGCCAGCAGTTTCCCCAGGACAGGGAACGAGCAGTACTTC
CASSFPRTGNEQYF
>NA|TRBV7-9|TRBJ2-3|NA
TGTGCCAGCAGCGCCATGGGGGGACGCACAGATACGCAGTATTTT
CASSAMGGRTDTQYF
>NA|TRBV30|TRBJ2-3|NA
TGTGCCTGGACCCCTCCCGGGTACTCCACAGATACGCAGTATTTT
CAWTPPGYSTDTQYF
>NA|TRBV5-5|TRBJ1-1|NA
TGTGCCAGCAGCTACGGACCCACGGGGACTGAAGCTTTCTTT
CASSYGPTGTEAFF
>NA|TRBV24-1|TRBJ1-5|NA
TGTGCCACTTCGGACAGTGGTAGCAATCAGCCCCAGCATTTT
CATSDSGSNQPQHF
>NA|TRBV29-1|TRBJ1-6|few
TGCAGCGTTAGGGATTGGGACATTAATTCACCCCTCCACTTT
CSVRDWDINSPLHF
>TRBD1|TRBV19|TRBJ1-2|once
TGTGCCAGTAGTATTTGGGACAGAGACTACGGCTACACCTTC
CASSIWDRDYGYTF
>NA|TRBV5-4|TRBJ1-1|NA
TGTGCCAGCAGCCTCTCACATCGGAGCACTGAAGCTTTCTTT
CASSLSHRSTEAFF
>NA|TRBV3-1/TRBV3-2|TRBJ1-2|once
TGTGCCAGCAGCCAAGAACCTCGGGGGGGGACCGGCTACACCTTC
CASSQEPRGGTGYTF
>NA|TRBV7-2|TRBJ2-7|NA
TGTGCCAGCAGCTTCCAGCAGGGGATCTCCTACGAGCAGTACTTC
CASSFQQGISYEQYF
>TRBD2|TRBV10-2|TRBJ2-7|NA
TGCGCCAGCAGGACTAGCGGGAGCCCCTACGAGCAGTACTTC
CASRTSGSPYEQYF
>NA|TRBV7-9|TRBJ2-1|NA
TGTGCCAGCAGCTTAAACTCGAACTCCTACAATGAGCAGTTCTTC
CASSLNSNSYNEQFF
>NA|TRBV7-2|TRBJ2-3|NA
TGTGCCAGCCCCTCTGCGGCCCCGGGAGAAGCGAGCACAGATACGCAGTATTTT
CASPSAAPGEASTDTQYF
>NA|TRBV19|TRBJ1-5|NA
TGTGCCAGTAGTATGGAGGCGGATCAGCCCCAGCATTTT
CASSMEADQPQHF
>TRBD1|TRBV11-3|TRBJ2-1|NA
TGTGCCAGCAGCTCAACAGGGGCCAGGGAGCAGTTCTTC
CASSSTGAREQFF
>TRBD1|TRBV2|TRBJ1-1|NA
TGTGCCACAGGGGGCCCGAACACTGAAGCTTTCTTT
CATGGPNTEAFF